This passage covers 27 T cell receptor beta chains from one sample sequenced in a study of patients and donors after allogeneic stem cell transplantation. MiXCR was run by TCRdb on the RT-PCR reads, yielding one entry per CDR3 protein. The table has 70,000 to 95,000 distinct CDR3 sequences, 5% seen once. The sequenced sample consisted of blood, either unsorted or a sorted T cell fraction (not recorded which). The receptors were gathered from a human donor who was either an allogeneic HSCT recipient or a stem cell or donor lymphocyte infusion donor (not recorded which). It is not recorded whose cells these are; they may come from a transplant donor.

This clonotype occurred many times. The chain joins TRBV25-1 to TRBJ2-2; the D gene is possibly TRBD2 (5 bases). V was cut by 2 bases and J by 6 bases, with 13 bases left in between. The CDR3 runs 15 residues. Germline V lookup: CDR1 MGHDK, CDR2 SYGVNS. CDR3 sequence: CASSEPLSGPGELFF. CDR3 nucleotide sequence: TGTGCCAGCAGTGAACCCCTCAGCGGCCCCGGGGAGCTGTTTTTT.

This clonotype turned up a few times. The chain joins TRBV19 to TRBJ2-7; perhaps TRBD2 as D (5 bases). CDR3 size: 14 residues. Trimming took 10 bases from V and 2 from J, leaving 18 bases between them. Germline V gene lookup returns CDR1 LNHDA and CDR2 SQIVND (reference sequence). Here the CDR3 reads CATRRSPSTYEQYF. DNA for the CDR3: TGTGCCACCCGGAGGTCGCCATCTACCTACGAGCAGTACTTC.

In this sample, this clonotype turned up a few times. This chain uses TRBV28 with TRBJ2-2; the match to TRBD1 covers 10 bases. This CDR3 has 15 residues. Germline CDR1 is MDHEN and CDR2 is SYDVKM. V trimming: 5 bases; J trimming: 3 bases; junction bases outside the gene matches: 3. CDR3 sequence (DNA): TGTGCCAGCAGTCTAGGGACAGGGGACACCGGGGAGCTGTTTTTT. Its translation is CASSLGTGDTGELFF.

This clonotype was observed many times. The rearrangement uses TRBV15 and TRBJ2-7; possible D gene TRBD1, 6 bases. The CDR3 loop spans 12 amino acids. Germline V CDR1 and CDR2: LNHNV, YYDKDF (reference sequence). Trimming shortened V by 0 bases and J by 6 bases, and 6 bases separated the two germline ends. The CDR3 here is CATSREGGEQYF. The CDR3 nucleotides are TGTGCCACCAGCAGAGAAGGGGGCGAGCAGTACTTC.

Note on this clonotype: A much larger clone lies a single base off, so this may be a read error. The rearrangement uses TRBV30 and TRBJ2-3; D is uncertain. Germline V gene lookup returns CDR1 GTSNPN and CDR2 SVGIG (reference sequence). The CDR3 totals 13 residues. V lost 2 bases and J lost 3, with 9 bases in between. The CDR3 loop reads CAWSSRSTDTQYF. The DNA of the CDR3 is TGTGCCTGGAGTAGCAGGAGTACAGATACGCAGTATTTT.

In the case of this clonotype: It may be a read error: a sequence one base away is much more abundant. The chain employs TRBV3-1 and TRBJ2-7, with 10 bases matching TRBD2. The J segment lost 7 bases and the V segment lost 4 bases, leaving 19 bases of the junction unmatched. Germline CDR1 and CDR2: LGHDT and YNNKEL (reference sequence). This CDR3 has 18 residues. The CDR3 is CASSRKSSGLAEVWEQYF. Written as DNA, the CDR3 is TGTGCCAGCAGCCGCAAGAGCTCAGGACTAGCGGAAGTGTGGGAGCAGTACTTC.

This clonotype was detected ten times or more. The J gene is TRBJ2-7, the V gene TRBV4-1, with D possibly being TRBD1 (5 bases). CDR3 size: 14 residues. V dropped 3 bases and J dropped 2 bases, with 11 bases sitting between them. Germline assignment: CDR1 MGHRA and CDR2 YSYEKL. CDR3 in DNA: TGCGCCAGCAGCCAGCAAAGGGGCCCCTACGAGCAGTACTTC. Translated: CASSQQRGPYEQYF.

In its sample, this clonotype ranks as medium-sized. Here the CDR3 DNA reads TGTGCCAGTAGTCGACTAGCGGGAGCAGGCTGGGCCGGGGAGCTGTTTTTT. Amino acid sequence: CASSRLAGAGWAGELFF. The chain recombines TRBV19 with TRBJ2-2; TRBD2 matches at 12 bases. The V gene's germline CDR1 is LNHDA and CDR2 SQIVND (reference sequence). The CDR3 is 17 amino acids. Trimming cost V 5 bases and J 6 bases; bases outside gene matches: 10.

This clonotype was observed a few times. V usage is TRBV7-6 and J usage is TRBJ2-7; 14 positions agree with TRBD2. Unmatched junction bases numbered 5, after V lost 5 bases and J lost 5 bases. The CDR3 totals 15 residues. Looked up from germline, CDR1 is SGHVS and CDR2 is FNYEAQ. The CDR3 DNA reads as TGTGCCAGCAGCGCAGGGACTAGCGGGAGCAACGAGCAGTACTTC. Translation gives CASSAGTSGSNEQYF.

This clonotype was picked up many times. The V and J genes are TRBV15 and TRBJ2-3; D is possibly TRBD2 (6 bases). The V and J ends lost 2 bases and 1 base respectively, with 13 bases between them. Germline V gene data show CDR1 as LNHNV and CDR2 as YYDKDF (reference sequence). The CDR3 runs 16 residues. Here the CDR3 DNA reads TGTGCCACCAGCAGACCAACCTCTAGCGGCACAGATACGCAGTATTTT. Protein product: CATSRPTSSGTDTQYF.

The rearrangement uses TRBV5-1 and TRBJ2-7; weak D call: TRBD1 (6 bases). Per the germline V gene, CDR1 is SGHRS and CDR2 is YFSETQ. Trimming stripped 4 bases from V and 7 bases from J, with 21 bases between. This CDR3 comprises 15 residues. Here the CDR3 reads CASSLNGQLYGEQYF. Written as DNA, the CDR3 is TGCGCCAGCAGCCTTAATGGACAGCTCTATGGTGAGCAGTACTTC.

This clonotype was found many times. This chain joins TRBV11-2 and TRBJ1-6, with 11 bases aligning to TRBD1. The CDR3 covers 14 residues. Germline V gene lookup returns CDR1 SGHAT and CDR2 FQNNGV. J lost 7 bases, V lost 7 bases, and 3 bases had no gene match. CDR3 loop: CASTRDRGNSPLHF. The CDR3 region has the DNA TGTGCCAGCACCAGGGACAGGGGGAATTCACCCCTCCACTTT.

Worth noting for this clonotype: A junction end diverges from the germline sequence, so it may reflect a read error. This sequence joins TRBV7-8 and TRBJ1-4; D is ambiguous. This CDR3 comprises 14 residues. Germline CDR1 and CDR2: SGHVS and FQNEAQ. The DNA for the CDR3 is TGTACCAGCAGGCCGGGGAGGACTAATGAAAAACTGTTTTTT. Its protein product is CTSRPGRTNEKLFF.

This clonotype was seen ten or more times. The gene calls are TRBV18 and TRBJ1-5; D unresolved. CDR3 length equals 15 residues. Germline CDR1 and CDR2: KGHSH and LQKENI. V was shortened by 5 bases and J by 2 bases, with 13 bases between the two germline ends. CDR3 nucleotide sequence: TGTGCCAGCTCATTAGCTGAATTGGGCAATCAGCCCCAGCATTTT. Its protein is CASSLAELGNQPQHF.

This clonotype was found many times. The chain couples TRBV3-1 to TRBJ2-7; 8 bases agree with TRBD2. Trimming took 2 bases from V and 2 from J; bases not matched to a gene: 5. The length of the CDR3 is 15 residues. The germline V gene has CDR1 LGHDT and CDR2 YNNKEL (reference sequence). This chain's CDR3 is CASSQSSGHPYEQYF. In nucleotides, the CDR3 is TGTGCCAGCAGCCAATCTAGCGGGCATCCCTACGAGCAGTACTTC.

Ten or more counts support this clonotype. The CDR3 is CASSTRRGPEETQYF. In DNA, the CDR3 is TGTGCCAGTAGTACGCGAAGGGGTCCTGAAGAGACCCAGTACTTC. J is TRBJ2-5 and V is TRBV19; D is possibly TRBD1 (5 bases). Between the trimmed V and J ends, which lost 4 bases and 3 bases, there was a span of 15 bases. This CDR3 contains 15 residues. The V gene's germline CDR1 is LNHDA and CDR2 SQIVND (reference sequence).

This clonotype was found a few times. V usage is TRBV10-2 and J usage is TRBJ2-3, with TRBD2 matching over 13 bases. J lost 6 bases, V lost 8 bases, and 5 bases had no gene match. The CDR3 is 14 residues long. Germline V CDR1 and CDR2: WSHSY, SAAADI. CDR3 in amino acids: CASLLAGGTDTQYF. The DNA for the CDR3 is TGCGCCAGCTTACTAGCGGGAGGGACGGATACGCAGTATTTT.

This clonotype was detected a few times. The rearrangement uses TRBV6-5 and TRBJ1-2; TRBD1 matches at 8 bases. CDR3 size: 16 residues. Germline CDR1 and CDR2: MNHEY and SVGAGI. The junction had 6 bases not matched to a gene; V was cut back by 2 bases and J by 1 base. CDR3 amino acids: CASSYVRTGGNYGYTF. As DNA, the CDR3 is TGTGCCAGCAGTTACGTTCGAACAGGGGGTAACTATGGCTACACCTTC.

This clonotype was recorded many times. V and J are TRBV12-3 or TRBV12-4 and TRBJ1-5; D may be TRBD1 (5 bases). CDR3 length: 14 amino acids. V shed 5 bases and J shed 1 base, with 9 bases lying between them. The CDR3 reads CASSVGVSNQPQHF. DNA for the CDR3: TGTGCCAGCAGTGTAGGGGTGAGCAATCAGCCCCAGCATTTT.

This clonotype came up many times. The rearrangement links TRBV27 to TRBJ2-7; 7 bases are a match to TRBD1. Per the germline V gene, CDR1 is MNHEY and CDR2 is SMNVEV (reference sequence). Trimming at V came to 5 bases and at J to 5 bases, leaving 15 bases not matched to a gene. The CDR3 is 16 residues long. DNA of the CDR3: TGTGCCAGCAGTAGCGAGGACAGGTTCCCCCCCAACGAGCAGTACTTC. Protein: CASSSEDRFPPNEQYF.

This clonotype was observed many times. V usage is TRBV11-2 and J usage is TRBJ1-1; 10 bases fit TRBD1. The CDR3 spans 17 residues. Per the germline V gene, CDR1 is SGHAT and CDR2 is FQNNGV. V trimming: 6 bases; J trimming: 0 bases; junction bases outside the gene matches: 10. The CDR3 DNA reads TGTGCCAGCAGTTCGGGACAGGGGAGGGTCCTGAACACTGAAGCTTTCTTT. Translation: CASSSGQGRVLNTEAFF.

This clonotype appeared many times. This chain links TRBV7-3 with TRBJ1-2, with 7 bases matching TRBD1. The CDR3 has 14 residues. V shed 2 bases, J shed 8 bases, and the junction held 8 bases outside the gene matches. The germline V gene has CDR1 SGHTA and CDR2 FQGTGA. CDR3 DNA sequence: TGTGCCAGCAGCTTATCTGGACAGGCCAGCGGCTACACCTTC. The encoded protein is CASSLSGQASGYTF.

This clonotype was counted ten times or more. The CDR3 DNA sequence: TGTGCCAGCGTAGGGGGGACAGGGGGCTTCACTGAAGCTTTCTTT. Amino acids: CASVGGTGGFTEAFF. J is TRBJ1-1 and V is TRBV25-1; 12 bases map to TRBD1. The V gene's germline CDR1 is MGHDK and CDR2 SYGVNS. CDR3 length equals 15 residues. With 8 bases clipped from V and 4 bases from J, the junction kept 8 bases outside the gene matches.

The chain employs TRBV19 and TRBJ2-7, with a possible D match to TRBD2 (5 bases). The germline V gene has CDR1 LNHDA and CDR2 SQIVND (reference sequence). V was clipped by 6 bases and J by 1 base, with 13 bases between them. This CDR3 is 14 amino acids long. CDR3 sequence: CASRKAGRSYEQYF. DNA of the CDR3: TGTGCCAGTAGAAAGGCGGGCCGTTCCTACGAGCAGTACTTC.

CDR3 in amino acids: CASAPQGYWKETQYF. The CDR3 DNA is TGTGCCAGCGCGCCCCAGGGGTATTGGAAAGAGACCCAGTACTTC. V is TRBV9 and J is TRBJ2-5; D possibly corresponds to TRBD1 (6 bases). The germline V gene encodes CDR1 SGDLS and CDR2 YYNGEE. V shed 7 bases and J shed 3 bases, with 19 bases lying between them. The CDR3 extends over 15 amino acids.

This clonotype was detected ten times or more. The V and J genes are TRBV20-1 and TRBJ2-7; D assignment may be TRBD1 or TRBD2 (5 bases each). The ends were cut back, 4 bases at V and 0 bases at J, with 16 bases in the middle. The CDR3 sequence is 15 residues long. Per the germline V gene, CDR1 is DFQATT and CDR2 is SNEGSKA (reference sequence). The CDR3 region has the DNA TGCAGTGCTATTGGGGACCCAATCAACTCCTACGAGCAGTACTTC. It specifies CSAIGDPINSYEQYF.

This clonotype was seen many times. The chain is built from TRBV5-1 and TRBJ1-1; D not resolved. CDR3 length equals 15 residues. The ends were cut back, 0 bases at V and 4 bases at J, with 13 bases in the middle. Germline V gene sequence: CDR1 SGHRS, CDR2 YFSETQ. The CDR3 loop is CASSLDKPSSTEAFF. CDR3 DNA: TGCGCCAGCAGCTTGGACAAGCCCTCAAGCACTGAAGCTTTCTTT.